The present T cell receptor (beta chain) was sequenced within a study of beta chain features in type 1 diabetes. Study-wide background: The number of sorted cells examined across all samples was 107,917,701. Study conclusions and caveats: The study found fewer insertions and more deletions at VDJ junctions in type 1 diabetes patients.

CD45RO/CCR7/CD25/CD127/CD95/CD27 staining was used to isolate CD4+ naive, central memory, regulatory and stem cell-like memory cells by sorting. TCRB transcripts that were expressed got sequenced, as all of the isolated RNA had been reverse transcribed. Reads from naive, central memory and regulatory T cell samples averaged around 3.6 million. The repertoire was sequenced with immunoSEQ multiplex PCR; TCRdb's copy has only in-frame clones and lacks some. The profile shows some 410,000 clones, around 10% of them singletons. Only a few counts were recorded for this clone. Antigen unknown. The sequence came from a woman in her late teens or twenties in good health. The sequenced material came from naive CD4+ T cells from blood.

The CDR3 loop is CASSQDLGGRNEQFF. CDR3 bases: TGCGCCAGCAGCCAAGATCTAGGGGGCCGAAATGAGCAGTTCTTC. This chain uses TRBV4-3 with TRBJ2-1; 7 bases are shared with TRBD1. Per the germline V gene, CDR1 is LGHNA and CDR2 is YSLEER. This CDR3 is built from 15 residues. The ends lost 0 bases at V and 7 bases at J; junction bases unmatched: 6.